The clone carrying this T cell receptor beta chain was found many times. This entry belongs to a study of T cells after yellow fever vaccination. V was clipped by 9 bases and J by 5 bases; unmatched bases: 4. CDR3 length equals 11 residues. The TCR cDNA carried a universal primer site and UMIs from 5'RACE template switching. TCRdb re-analysed the 5' RACE reads in MiXCR, keeping a single row per CDR3 protein. The sample yields roughly 45,000 distinct CDR3 sequences, about 6.8% seen once. Points from the study as a whole: The secondary response showed a weaker magnitude and a faster peak, day 5 versus 15. Most primary-vaccination clones recurred post-booster (around 95% CD4, over 70% CD8).

The clonotype was recovered from a man aged 25-45 years who received the YFV17D yellow fever vaccine. The sequencing used CD8+ T cells not binding an NS4B(214-222) dextramer, sorted from PBMCs, collected 45 days after the yellow fever booster vaccination. V gene TRBV12-3 or TRBV12-4 combines with J gene TRBJ2-7; 7 bases fit TRBD1. CDR3 in amino acids: CASRTGDEQYF. The DNA for the CDR3 is TGTGCCAGTCGAACAGGGGACGAGCAGTACTTC.